These 26 T cell receptor beta chains came from one sample sequenced in a study of blood T cell repertoires in COVID-19. Method: immunoSEQ multiplex PCR; TCRdb's copy keeps in-frame clones and lacks some. The sample has about 83,000 clones; more than 75% are singletons. The source material was peripheral blood. These receptors all come from a woman of 80 years or more with active or convalescent COVID-19.

This sequence joins TRBV3-1 (or the pseudogene TRBV3-2) and TRBJ2-1, with a weak D call TRBD1 (6 bases). Looked up from germline, CDR1 is LGHDT and CDR2 is YNNKEL (reference sequence). The CDR3 is 16 amino acids. V lost 6 bases to trimming and J lost 0 bases, with 15 bases between them. The chain's CDR3 is CASSRSRGTSYNEQFF. Here the CDR3 DNA reads TGTGCCAGCAGTCGTAGCAGGGGAACCTCCTACAATGAGCAGTTCTTC.

V is TRBV4-3 and J is TRBJ2-2; 10 bases agree with TRBD2. J gave up 1 base and V 11 bases, and 13 bases lay outside the gene matches. Germline V gene lookup returns CDR1 LGHNA and CDR2 YSLEER. This CDR3 comprises 17 residues. DNA for the CDR3: TGCGCCTCCTCCCGAGCGGGGGGGCCGATGAACACCGGGGAGCTGTTTTTT. It specifies CASSRAGGPMNTGELFF.

The V and J genes are TRBV27 and TRBJ2-7; 7 nucleotides match TRBD1. Germline CDR1 and CDR2: MNHEY and SMNVEV (reference sequence). Losses at the gene ends were 5 bases for V and 1 base for J; bases not matched to a gene: 8. CDR3 size: 15 residues. The CDR3 nucleotides read TGTGCCAGCAGTCTAGGGGGCACGCCTTCCTACGAGCAGTACTTC. The encoded protein is CASSLGGTPSYEQYF.

The chain employs TRBV10-1 and TRBJ1-6, with unresolved D. Germline CDR1 and CDR2: WNHNN and SYGVQD (reference sequence). The CDR3 runs to 14 residues. V lost 8 bases and J lost 9, with 17 bases in between. CDR3 loop: CASPCGKASSPLHF. The CDR3, as DNA: TGCGCCAGCCCCTGCGGGAAGGCGAGTTCACCCCTCCACTTT.

This clone has a handful of counts. This rearrangement joins TRBV7-2 to TRBJ2-7; D unresolved. This CDR3 has 12 amino acids. V lost 4 bases and J lost 4, with 8 bases in between. The germline V gene encodes CDR1 SGHTA and CDR2 FQGNSA. This chain's CDR3 is CASSSTLYEQYF. In DNA, the CDR3 is TGTGCCAGCAGCTCCACATTATACGAGCAGTACTTC. Looking up the rest from reference TRBV7-2 and TRBJ2-7 gives the full variable domain: GAGVSQSPSNKVTEKGKDVELRCDPISGHTALYWYRQSLGQGLEFLIYFQGNSAPDKSGLPSDRFSAERTGGSVSTLTIQRTQQEDSAVYLCASSSTLYEQYFGPGTRLTVT.

V usage is TRBV4-2 and J usage is TRBJ2-3, with TRBD2 matching 10 bases. The CDR3 totals 18 residues. The V and J ends lost 4 bases and 0 bases, in that order; junction bases with no gene match: 10. Per the germline V gene, CDR1 is LGHNA and CDR2 is YNFKEQ. The CDR3 nucleotides are TGTGCCAGCAGCCCGCTCCTAACTAGCGGGGTTAGCACAGATACGCAGTATTTT. Protein product: CASSPLLTSGVSTDTQYF.

Worth noting for this clone: The junction does not match germline at one end; this may be a read error. The chain joins TRBV28 to TRBJ2-7; 11 bases are shared with TRBD1. CDR1 and CDR2 from the germline V gene are MDHEN and SYDVKM. The CDR3 is 12 amino acids. CDR3 loop: CASSLGTGGKGF. CDR3 in DNA: TGTGCCAGCAGTTTGGGGACAGGGGGTAAGGGCTTC.

This clone was picked up one time. The CDR3 nucleotides are TGTGCCACCAGCAGAGATGGGGGCCCCTACGAGCAGTACTTC. It specifies CATSRDGGPYEQYF. This chain uses TRBV15 with TRBJ2-7, with D tentatively TRBD1 (6 bases). Germline CDR1 and CDR2: LNHNV and YYDKDF (reference sequence). There are 14 residues in the CDR3. V was clipped by 0 bases and J by 2 bases, with 8 bases between them.

The chain uses TRBV7-9 and TRBJ2-3; 9 bases agree with TRBD1. The germline V gene encodes CDR1 SEHNR and CDR2 FQNEAQ (reference sequence). The CDR3 is 16 amino acids. With 4 bases clipped from V and 2 bases from J, the junction kept 7 bases outside the gene matches. Written as DNA, the CDR3 is TGTGCCAGCAGCTCTCACAGGGGGCCAGTCACAGATACGCAGTATTTT. It codes for CASSSHRGPVTDTQYF.

The chain has TRBV30 and TRBJ2-7, with a weak D call TRBD1 (6 bases). V lost 2 bases to trimming and J lost 5 bases, with 16 bases between them. CDR3 length: 14 amino acids. Germline V gives CDR1 GTSNPN, CDR2 SVGIG (reference sequence). The CDR3 DNA sequence: TGTGCCTGGAGTCCTCCCCCAGGGGTCCACGAGCAGTACTTC. Its protein product is CAWSPPPGVHEQYF.

J is TRBJ2-3 and V is TRBV4-2; the match to TRBD2 covers 10 bases. V gave up 1 base and J gave up 4 bases; unmatched junction bases: 5. Looked up from germline, CDR1 is LGHNA and CDR2 is YNFKEQ. CDR3 length: 16 residues. CDR3 sequence (DNA): TGTGCCAGCAGCCAAGTCGAAGCGGGGGGGTCAGATACGCAGTATTTT. It codes for CASSQVEAGGSDTQYF.

This chain joins TRBV9 and TRBJ2-1; 8 positions match TRBD2. The CDR3 covers 14 residues. The germline CDR1 and CDR2 sequences are SGDLS and YYNGEE. The J segment lost 4 bases and the V segment lost 5 bases, leaving 5 bases of the junction unmatched. The CDR3 here is CASSVTSEYNEQFF. The CDR3 DNA is TGTGCCAGCAGTGTGACTAGCGAGTACAATGAGCAGTTCTTC.

The rearrangement links TRBV28 to TRBJ2-5; 8 bases match TRBD1. Germline assignment: CDR1 MDHEN and CDR2 SYDVKM. The ends lost 4 bases at V and 5 bases at J; junction bases unmatched: 12. This CDR3 is built from 16 residues. This chain's CDR3 is CASSSPTGAGSETQYF. The CDR3 DNA follows: TGTGCCAGCAGTTCTCCGACAGGGGCGGGTTCGGAGACCCAGTACTTC.

The rearrangement joins TRBV9 to TRBJ2-3; 9 nucleotides match TRBD2. V lost 4 bases and J lost 2; bases outside the gene matches: 5. Germline CDR1 reads SGDLS; CDR2 reads YYNGEE. The CDR3 covers 15 residues. CDR3 protein: CASSTRLADTDTQYF. The DNA of the CDR3 is TGTGCCAGCAGCACCAGACTAGCGGACACAGATACGCAGTATTTT.

The genes are TRBV6-5 and TRBJ1-6; 8 nucleotides agree with TRBD1. In germline, CDR1 is MNHEY, CDR2 SVGAGI. The V gene end was trimmed by 8 bases and the J gene end by 7 bases; junction bases not matched to a gene: 7. This CDR3 is built from 14 residues. The CDR3 DNA reads as TGTGCCAGCCAAAGGACAGGGAACAATTCACCCCTCCACTTT. It yields the protein CASQRTGNNSPLHF.

This clone has more than one count but fewer than ten. This chain connects TRBV7-9 to TRBJ2-7; D uncertain. Trimming removed 5 bases at V and 0 bases at J, with 5 bases between. Germline V gene lookup returns CDR1 SEHNR and CDR2 FQNEAQ (reference sequence). CDR3 length equals 12 residues. The CDR3 is CASSGLSYEQYF. CDR3 sequence (DNA): TGTGCCAGCAGCGGGCTCTCCTACGAGCAGTACTTC.

The genes are TRBV10-3 and TRBJ1-1; 9 nucleotides match TRBD1. The CDR3 is 15 residues long. The germline V gene encodes CDR1 ENHRY and CDR2 SYGVKD. V was clipped by 2 bases and J by 4 bases; unmatched bases: 5. DNA of the CDR3: TGTGCCATCAGTGAGGTGGGACAGGGAGGCACTGAAGCTTTCTTT. It encodes CAISEVGQGGTEAFF.

The gene calls are TRBV2 and TRBJ2-1; tentatively, D is TRBD2 (5 bases). Germline assignment: CDR1 SNHLY and CDR2 FYNNEI. The CDR3 spans 12 residues. The V and J ends lost 7 bases and 8 bases respectively, with 12 bases between them. CDR3 DNA: TGTGCCAGCATGGGAGCGTCACATGAGCAGTTCTTC. It codes for CASMGASHEQFF.

V and J are TRBV18 and TRBJ1-5; possible D gene TRBD1, 5 bases. V was clipped by 3 bases and J by 5 bases, with 14 bases between them. Looked up from germline, CDR1 is KGHSH and CDR2 is LQKENI. This CDR3 is built from 15 residues. CDR3 DNA sequence: TGTGCCAGCTCACCGAGCAAAGGGGCGGATCAGCCCCAGCATTTT. It codes for CASSPSKGADQPQHF.

The chain employs TRBV7-9 and TRBJ2-2; the D gene is possibly TRBD2 (5 bases). Germline V gene sequence: CDR1 SEHNR, CDR2 FQNEAQ (reference sequence). The CDR3 extends over 16 amino acids. Trimming pared 1 base from V and 0 bases from J, leaving 9 bases between. CDR3 loop: CASSLVAGANTGELFF. The CDR3 nucleotides are TGTGCCAGCAGCTTAGTGGCGGGCGCGAACACCGGGGAGCTGTTTTTT.

The V call is TRBV6-6, the J call TRBJ2-1; tentatively, D is TRBD1 (5 bases). The CDR3 sequence is 15 residues long. Per germline, CDR1 MNHNY and CDR2 SVGAGI (reference sequence). The V end lost 8 bases, the J end lost 0 bases, and 14 bases lay between the germline ends. As DNA, the CDR3 is TGTGCCAGCGGTGGACACCTGAGCTCCTACAATGAGCAGTTCTTC. It is translated as CASGGHLSSYNEQFF.

The V call is TRBV27, the J call TRBJ1-4; D is ambiguous. This CDR3 has 17 amino acids. Germline lookup yields CDR1 MNHEY and CDR2 SMNVEV (reference sequence). Trimming left V 5 bases short and J 0 bases short, with 16 bases between. The CDR3 loop is CASSNRMIRTTNEKLFF. The CDR3 DNA reads as TGTGCCAGCAGTAACCGTATGATCAGAACAACTAATGAAAAACTGTTTTTT.

The chain uses TRBV29-1 and TRBJ2-3, with D perhaps matching TRBD1 (7 bases). The CDR3 consists of 15 residues. The germline V gene encodes CDR1 SQVTM and CDR2 ANQGSEA. Trimming removed 3 bases at V and 2 bases at J, with 15 bases between. CDR3 residues: CSVDRGTAYTDTQYF. For the CDR3, the DNA is TGCAGCGTTGATCGGGGGACAGCCTACACAGATACGCAGTATTTT.

The count of this clone is one. J is TRBJ2-2 and V is TRBV7-3; 8 bases are shared with TRBD1. The germline CDR1 and CDR2 sequences are SGHTA and FQGTGA. V gave up 4 bases and J gave up 5 bases; unmatched junction bases: 3. This CDR3 region has 14 residues. The CDR3 region has the DNA TGTGCCAGCAGCTCACAGGGGGGAACCGGGGAGCTGTTTTTT. Protein product: CASSSQGGTGELFF.

This chain joins TRBV3-1 (or the pseudogene TRBV3-2) and TRBJ1-2; D is unclear. The germline V and J ends were trimmed by 0 bases and 3 bases, with 14 bases remaining between them. CDR3 length equals 16 residues. Germline CDR1 is LGHDT and CDR2 is YNNKEL (reference sequence). The CDR3 loop reads CASSQDSQPLDYGYTF. The CDR3 DNA is TGTGCCAGCAGCCAAGATTCACAGCCCTTAGACTATGGCTACACCTTC.

The V call is TRBV24-1, the J call TRBJ2-7, with D tentatively TRBD2 (7 bases). Germline-derived CDR1 and CDR2 are KGHDR and SFDVKD. V dropped 4 bases and J dropped 3 bases, with 15 bases sitting between them. CDR3 size: 15 residues. The CDR3 region is CATSDQGGGIYEQYF. As DNA, the CDR3 is TGTGCCACCAGTGACCAGGGAGGGGGTATCTACGAGCAGTACTTC.